The source of this TCR beta chain is a study of beta chain features in type 1 diabetes. All of the isolated RNA was reverse transcribed, so expressed TCRB transcripts were sequenced. TCRdb's copy holds only in-frame clones and misses some; the assay was immunoSEQ multiplex PCR. The table lists hundreds of thousands of clones, approximately 13% of them singletons. Germline CDR1 is GTSNPN and CDR2 is SVGIG (reference sequence). There are 12 residues in the CDR3. The germline V and J ends were trimmed by 2 bases and 6 bases, with 10 bases remaining between them. In its sample, this clone was seen many times.

The TCR originated in a man aged 25-40 years in good health. Sequencing input: naive CD4+ T cells from blood. V and J are TRBV30 and TRBJ1-2, with a possible D match to TRBD1 (6 bases). The CDR3 nucleotides are TGTGCCTGGAGTTTCACAGGGCATGGCTACACCTTC. Encoded protein: CAWSFTGHGYTF. Based on the CDR3 plus reference TRBV30 and TRBJ1-2, the full variable domain is SQTIHQWPATLVQPVGSPLSLECTVEGTSNPNLYWYRQAAGRGLQLLFYSVGIGQISSEVPQNLSASRPQDRQFILSSKKLLLSDSGFYLCAWSFTGHGYTFGSGTRLTVV.